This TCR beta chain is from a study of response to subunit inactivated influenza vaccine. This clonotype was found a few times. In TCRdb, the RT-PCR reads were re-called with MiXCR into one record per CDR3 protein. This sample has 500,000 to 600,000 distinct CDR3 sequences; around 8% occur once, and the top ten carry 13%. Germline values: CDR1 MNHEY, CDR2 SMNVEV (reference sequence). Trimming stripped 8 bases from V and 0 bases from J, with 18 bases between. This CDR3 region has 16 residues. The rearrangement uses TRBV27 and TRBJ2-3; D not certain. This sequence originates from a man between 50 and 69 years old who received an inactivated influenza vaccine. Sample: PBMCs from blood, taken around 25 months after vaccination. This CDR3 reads CASLTPTQGSTDTQYF. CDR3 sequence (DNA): TGTGCCAGCTTAACACCAACCCAAGGTAGCACAGATACGCAGTATTTT.